This record concerns one T cell receptor (beta chain) sequence. This record comes from a study of T cell changes during pregnancy in multiple sclerosis. Produced via immunoSEQ multiplex PCR; TCRdb's table is partial and in-frame only. The data hold around 65,000 clones, with about 90% observed a single time. This CDR3 comprises 14 residues. Germline V lookup: CDR1 SNHLY, CDR2 FYNNEI. V dropped 7 bases and J dropped 4 bases, with 16 bases sitting between them. This rearrangement joins TRBV2 to TRBJ1-2; tentatively, D is TRBD1 (5 bases). The source of this sequence is a female donor in good health, enrolled as a control in a pregnancy study. Here the sequenced sample was peripheral blood, taken in the second trimester of pregnancy. The CDR3 region is CASKSRQNLYGYTF. Here the CDR3 DNA reads TGTGCCAGCAAGTCTAGACAGAACCTCTATGGCTACACCTTC.